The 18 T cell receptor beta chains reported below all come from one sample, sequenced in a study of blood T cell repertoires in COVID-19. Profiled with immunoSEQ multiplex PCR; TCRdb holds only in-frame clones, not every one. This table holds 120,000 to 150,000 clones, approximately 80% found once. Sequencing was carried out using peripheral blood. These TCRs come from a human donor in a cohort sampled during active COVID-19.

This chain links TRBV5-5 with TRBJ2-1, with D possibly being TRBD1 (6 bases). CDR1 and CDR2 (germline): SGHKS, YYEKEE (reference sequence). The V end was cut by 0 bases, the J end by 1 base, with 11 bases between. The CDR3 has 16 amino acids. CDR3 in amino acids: CASSLEDRTSYNEQFF. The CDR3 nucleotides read TGTGCCAGCAGCTTGGAAGACAGGACTTCCTACAATGAGCAGTTCTTC.

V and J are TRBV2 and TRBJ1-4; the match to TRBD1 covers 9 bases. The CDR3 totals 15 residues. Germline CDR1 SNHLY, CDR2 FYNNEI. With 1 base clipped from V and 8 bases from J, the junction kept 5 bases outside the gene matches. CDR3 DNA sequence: TGTGCCAGCAGTGAAGGGGGACAGGGTGGGGAAAAACTGTTTTTT. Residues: CASSEGGQGGEKLFF. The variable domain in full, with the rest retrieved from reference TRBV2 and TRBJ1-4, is EPEVTQTPSHQVTQMGQEVILRCVPISNHLYFYWYRQILGQKVEFLVSFYNNEISEKSEIFDDQFSVERPDGSNFTLKIRSTKLEDSAMYFCASSEGGQGGEKLFFGSGTQLSVL.

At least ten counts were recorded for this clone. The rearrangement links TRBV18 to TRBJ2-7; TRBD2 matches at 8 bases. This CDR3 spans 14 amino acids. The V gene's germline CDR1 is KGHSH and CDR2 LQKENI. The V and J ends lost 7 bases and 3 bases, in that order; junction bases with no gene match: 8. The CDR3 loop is CASLPAGGGYEQYF. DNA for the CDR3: TGTGCCAGCTTACCTGCGGGGGGCGGCTACGAGCAGTACTTC.

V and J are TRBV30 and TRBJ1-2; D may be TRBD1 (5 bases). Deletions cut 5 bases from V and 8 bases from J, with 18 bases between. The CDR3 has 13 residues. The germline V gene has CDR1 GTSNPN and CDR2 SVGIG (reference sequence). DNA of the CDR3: TGTGCCTGGGCCAACTTCGCGGGGGGAGGCTACACCTTC. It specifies CAWANFAGGGYTF.

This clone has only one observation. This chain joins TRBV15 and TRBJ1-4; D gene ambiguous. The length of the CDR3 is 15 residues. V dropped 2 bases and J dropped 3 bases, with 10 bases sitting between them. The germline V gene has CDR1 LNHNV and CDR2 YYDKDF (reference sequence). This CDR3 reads CATSRPGKANEKLFF. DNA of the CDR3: TGTGCCACCAGCAGACCCGGGAAGGCTAATGAAAAACTGTTTTTT.

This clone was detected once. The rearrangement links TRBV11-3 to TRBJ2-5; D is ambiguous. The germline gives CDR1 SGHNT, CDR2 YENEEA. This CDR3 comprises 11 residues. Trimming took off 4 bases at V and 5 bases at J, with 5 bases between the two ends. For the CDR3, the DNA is TGTGCCAGCAGCTCTAGGGAGACCCAGTACTTC. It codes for CASSSRETQYF.

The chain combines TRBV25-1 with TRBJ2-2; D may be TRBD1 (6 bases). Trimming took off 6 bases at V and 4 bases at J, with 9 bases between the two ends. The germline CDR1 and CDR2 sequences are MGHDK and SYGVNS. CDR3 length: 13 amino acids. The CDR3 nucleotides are TGTGCCAGCAGACAGGGTGGCACCGGGGAGCTGTTTTTT. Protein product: CASRQGGTGELFF. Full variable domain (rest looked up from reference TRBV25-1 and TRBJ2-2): EADIYQTPRYLVIGTGKKITLECSQTMGHDKMYWYQQDPGMELHLIHYSYGVNSTEKGDLSSESTVSRIRTEHFPLTLESARPSHTSQYLCASRQGGTGELFFGEGSRLTVL.

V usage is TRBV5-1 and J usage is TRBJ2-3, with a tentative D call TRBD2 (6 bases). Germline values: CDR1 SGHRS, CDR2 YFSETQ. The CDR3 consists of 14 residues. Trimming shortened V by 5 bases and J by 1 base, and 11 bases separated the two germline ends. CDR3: CASRLGGGTDTQYF. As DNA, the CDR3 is TGCGCCAGCAGGCTGGGCGGGGGCACAGATACGCAGTATTTT.

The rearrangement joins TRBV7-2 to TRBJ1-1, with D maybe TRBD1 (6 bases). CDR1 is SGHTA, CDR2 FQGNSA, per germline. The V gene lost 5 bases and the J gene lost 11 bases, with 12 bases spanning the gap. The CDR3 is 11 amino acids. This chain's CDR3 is CASSHRVQAFF. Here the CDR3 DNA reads TGTGCCAGCAGCCACAGGGTTCAGGCTTTCTTT.

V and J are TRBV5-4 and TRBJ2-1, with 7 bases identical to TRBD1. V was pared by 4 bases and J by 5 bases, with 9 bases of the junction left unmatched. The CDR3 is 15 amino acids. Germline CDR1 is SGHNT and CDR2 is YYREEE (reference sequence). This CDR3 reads CASSVGQPGNNEQFF. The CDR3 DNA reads TGTGCCAGCAGCGTGGGACAGCCGGGTAACAATGAGCAGTTCTTC.

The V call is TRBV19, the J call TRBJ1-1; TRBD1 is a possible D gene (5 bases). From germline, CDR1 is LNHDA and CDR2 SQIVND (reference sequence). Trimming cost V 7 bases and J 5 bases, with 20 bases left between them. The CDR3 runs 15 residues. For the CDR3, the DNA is TGTGCCAGTACCCCCCTCGGGGGACGTTGGACTGAAGCTTTCTTT. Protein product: CASTPLGGRWTEAFF.

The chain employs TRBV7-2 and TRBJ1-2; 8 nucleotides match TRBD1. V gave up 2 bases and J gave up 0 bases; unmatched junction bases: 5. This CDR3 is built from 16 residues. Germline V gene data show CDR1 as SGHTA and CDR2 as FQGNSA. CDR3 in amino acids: CASSLRQGNANYGYTF. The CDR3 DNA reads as TGTGCCAGCAGCTTAAGACAGGGGAATGCTAACTATGGCTACACCTTC.

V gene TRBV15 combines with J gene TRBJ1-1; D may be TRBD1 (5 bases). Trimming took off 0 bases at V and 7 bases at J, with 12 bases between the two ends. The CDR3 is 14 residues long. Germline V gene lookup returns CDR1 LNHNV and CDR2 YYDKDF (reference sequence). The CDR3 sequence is CATSRDTGSYEAFF. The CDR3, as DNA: TGTGCCACCAGCAGAGATACAGGTTCGTATGAAGCTTTCTTT.

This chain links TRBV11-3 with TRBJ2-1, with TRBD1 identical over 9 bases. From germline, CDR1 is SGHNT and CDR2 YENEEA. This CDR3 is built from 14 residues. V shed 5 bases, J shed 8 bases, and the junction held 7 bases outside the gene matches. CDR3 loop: CASSIATGGYEQFF. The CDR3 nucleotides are TGTGCCAGCAGCATCGCGACAGGGGGATATGAGCAGTTCTTC.

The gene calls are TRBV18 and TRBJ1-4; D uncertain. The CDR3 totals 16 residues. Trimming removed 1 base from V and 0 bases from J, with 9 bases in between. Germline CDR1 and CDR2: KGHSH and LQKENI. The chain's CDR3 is CASSPQQFSTNEKLFF. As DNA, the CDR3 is TGTGCCAGCTCACCACAACAGTTTTCAACTAATGAAAAACTGTTTTTT.

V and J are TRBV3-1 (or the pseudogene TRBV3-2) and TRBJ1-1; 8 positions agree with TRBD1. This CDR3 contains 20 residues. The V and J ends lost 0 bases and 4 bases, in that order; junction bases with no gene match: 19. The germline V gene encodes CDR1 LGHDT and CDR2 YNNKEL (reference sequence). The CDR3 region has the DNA TGTGCCAGCAGCCAAGATCGTTCCCGGTTCACAGGGGGGGATGGCACTGAAGCTTTCTTT. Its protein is CASSQDRSRFTGGDGTEAFF.

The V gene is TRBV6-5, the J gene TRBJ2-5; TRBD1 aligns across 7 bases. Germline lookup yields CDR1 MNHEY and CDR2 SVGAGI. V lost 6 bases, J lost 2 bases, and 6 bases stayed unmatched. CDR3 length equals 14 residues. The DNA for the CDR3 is TGTGCCAGCAGCCGGACAGGAAAACAAGAGACCCAGTACTTC. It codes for CASSRTGKQETQYF.

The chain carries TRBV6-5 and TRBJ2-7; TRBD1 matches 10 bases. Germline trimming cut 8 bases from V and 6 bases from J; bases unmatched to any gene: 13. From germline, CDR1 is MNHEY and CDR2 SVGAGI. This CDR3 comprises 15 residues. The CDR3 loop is CASSPGTGEWSEQYF. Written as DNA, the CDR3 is TGTGCCAGCTCCCCAGGGACAGGGGAATGGTCCGAGCAGTACTTC.